This TCR beta chain was found in a study of T cell responses to AZD1222 COVID-19 vaccine. Germline CDR1 and CDR2: DFQATT and SNEGSKA (reference sequence). CDR3 length equals 15 residues. The trim removed 3 bases at V and 7 bases at J, leaving 5 bases unmatched. Sequencing was performed with immunoSEQ multiplex PCR; in TCRdb, only in-frame clones are kept and a portion is missing. Of about 140,000 clones in the sample, about 92% are singletons; the top ten hold just over 3%. The receptor was derived from an adult in good health. The V and J genes are TRBV20-1 and TRBJ2-1; 14 bases align to TRBD2. Sample: peripheral blood, taken on day 0 of AZD1222 vaccination. The DNA of the CDR3 is TGCAGTGCTAGTGGGACTAGCGGGAGTCGGAATGAGCAGTTCTTC. Translated, it gives CSASGTSGSRNEQFF.